Sequencing of this T cell receptor (beta chain) was carried out in a study of brain T cells in children with intractable seizures. Study results and limitations: Patients' HCMV serostatus was unknown; virus specificity rests on CDR3 similarity alone. Pre-surgery blood may have been undersampled, hiding some clones.

The sequenced cases were selected for having the highest brain T cell transcript signatures. Repertoires were generated with immunoSEQ multiplex PCR, while TCRdb's copy carries only in-frame clones and drops some. Of about 64,000 clones in the sample, approximately 94% were seen once. Germline CDR1 SNHLY, CDR2 FYNNEI. The CDR3 covers 13 residues. J was trimmed by 4 bases and V by 7 bases; bases with no gene match: 7. With respect to this clone: Its target is unknown.

The specimen comprised peripheral blood, sampled at surgery. This TCR derives from a boy less than two years old with focal cortical dysplasia and intractable seizures. V gene TRBV2 combines with J gene TRBJ2-7; 7 nucleotides agree with TRBD2. The CDR3 protein is CASMRELLYEQYF. The CDR3 DNA reads as TGTGCCAGCATGCGGGAGTTATTATACGAGCAGTACTTC.